A selection of T cell receptor beta chains follows, all from one sample in a study of cytomegalovirus exposure and HLA in healthy donors. Profiled with immunoSEQ multiplex PCR; TCRdb holds only in-frame clones, not every one. This table holds tens of thousands of clones. The sample was PBMCs. The receptor source for this set is a female donor in good health and CMV-seropositive. The CDR3 runs from the conserved cysteine through the conserved F or W. Fields, in order: V gene, J gene, D gene, CDR3 protein, CDR3 DNA. A D gene is named only where the DNA matches it firmly.

TRBV2	TRBJ1-5	TRBD1	CASREGGTATQPQHF	TGTGCCAGCAGGGAAGGAGGGACAGCTACTCAGCCCCAGCATTTT
TRBV18	TRBJ2-1	-	CASSATVTEQFF	TGTGCCAGCTCAGCTACAGTGACTGAGCAGTTCTTC
TRBV6-1	TRBJ1-3	-	CASSEGWGFPGNTIYF	TGTGCCAGCAGTGAAGGTTGGGGCTTTCCTGGAAACACCATATATTTT
TRBV19	TRBJ1-1	-	CASSPSLIPGNTEAFF	TGTGCCAGTAGTCCGTCTTTAATTCCGGGGAACACTGAAGCTTTCTTT
TRBV6-5	TRBJ1-1	-	CAVQAAMNTEAFF	TGTGCCGTTCAGGCAGCTATGAACACTGAAGCTTTCTTT
TRBV25-1	TRBJ1-1	-	CASSSGASDTEAFF	TGTGCCAGTTCATCAGGGGCATCGGACACTGAAGCTTTCTTT
TRBV19	TRBJ2-2	-	CASRNMISGDTGELFF	TGTGCCAGTAGGAATATGATTAGCGGTGACACCGGGGAGCTGTTTTTT
TRBV6-1	TRBJ2-3	TRBD1	CASSARTGGSTSTDTQYF	TGTGCCAGCAGTGCCAGGACAGGGGGGAGCACTAGCACAGATACGCAGTATTTT
TRBV11-1	TRBJ1-1	-	CASSKRSQNTEAFF	TGTGCCAGCAGCAAACGGAGCCAGAACACTGAAGCTTTCTTT
TRBV19	TRBJ2-1	TRBD1	CASSSGTGGYNEQFF	TGTGCCAGTAGTAGTGGGACAGGGGGGTACAATGAGCAGTTCTTC